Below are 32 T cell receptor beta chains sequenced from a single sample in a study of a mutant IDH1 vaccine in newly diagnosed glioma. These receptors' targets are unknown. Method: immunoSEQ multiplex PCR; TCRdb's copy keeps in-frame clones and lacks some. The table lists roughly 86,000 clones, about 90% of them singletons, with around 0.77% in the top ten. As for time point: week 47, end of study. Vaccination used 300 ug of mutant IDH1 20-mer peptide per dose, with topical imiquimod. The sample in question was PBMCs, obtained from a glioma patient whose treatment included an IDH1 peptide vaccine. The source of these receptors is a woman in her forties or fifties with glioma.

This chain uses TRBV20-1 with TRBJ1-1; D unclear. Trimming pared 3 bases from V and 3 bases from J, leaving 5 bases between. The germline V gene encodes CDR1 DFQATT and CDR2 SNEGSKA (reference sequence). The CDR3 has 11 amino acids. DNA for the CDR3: TGCAGTGCTAGTACGGACACTGAAGCTTTCTTT. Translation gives CSASTDTEAFF.

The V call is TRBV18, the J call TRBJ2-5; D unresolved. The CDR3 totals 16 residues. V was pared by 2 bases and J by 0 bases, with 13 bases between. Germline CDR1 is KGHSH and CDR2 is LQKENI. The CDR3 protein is CASSPSPASYQETQYF. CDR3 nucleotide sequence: TGTGCCAGCTCACCAAGCCCGGCCTCCTACCAAGAGACCCAGTACTTC.

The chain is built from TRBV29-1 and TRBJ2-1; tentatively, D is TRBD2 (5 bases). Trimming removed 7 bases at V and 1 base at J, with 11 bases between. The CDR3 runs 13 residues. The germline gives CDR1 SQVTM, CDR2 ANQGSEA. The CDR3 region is CSGLARSYNEQFF. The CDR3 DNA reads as TGCAGCGGCCTAGCTAGGTCCTACAATGAGCAGTTCTTC.

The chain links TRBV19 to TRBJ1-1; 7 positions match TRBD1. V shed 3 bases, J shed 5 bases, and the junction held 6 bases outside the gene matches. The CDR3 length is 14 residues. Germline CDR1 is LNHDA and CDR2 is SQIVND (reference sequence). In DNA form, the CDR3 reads TGTGCCAGTAGTATTGGGTCAGGGGGAACTGAAGCTTTCTTT. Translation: CASSIGSGGTEAFF.

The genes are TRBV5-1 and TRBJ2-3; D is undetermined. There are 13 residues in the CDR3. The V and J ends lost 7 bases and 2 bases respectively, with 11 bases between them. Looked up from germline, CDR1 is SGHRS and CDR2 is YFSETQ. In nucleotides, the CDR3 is TGCGCCAGCTGGGCTGAAGCCACAGATACGCAGTATTTT. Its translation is CASWAEATDTQYF.

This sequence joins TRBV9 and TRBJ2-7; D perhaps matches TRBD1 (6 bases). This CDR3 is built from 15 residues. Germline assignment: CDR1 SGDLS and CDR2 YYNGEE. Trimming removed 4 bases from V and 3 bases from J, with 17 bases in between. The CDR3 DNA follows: TGTGCCAGCAGCTCTTCGACAGGTTCCATCTACGAGCAGTACTTC. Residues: CASSSSTGSIYEQYF.

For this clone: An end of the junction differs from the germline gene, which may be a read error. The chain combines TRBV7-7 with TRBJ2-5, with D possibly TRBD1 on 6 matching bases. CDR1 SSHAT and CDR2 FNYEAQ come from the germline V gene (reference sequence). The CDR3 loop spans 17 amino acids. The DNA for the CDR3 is TGTGCTAGCAGCTTAGTGGCAGGGGAAGGAACGTGGGAGACCCAGTACTTC. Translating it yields CASSLVAGEGTWETQYF.

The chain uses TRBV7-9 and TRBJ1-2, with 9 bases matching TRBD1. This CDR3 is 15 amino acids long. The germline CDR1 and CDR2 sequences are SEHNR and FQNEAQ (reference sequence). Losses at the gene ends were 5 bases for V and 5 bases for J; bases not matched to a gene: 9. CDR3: CASSLDRGALYGYTF. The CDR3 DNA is TGTGCCAGCAGCCTGGACAGGGGTGCCCTTTATGGCTACACCTTC. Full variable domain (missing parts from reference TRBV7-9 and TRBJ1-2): DTGVSQNPRHKITKRGQNVTFRCDPISEHNRLYWYRQTLGQGPEFLTYFQNEAQLEKSRLLSDRFSAERPKGSFSTLEIQRTEQGDSAMYLCASSLDRGALYGYTFGSGTRLTVV.

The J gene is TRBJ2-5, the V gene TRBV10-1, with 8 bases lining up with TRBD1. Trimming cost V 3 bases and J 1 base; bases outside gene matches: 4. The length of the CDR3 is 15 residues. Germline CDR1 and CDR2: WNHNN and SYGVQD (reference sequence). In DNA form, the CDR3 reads TGCGCCAGCAGTGACTCCGGGACAGGCCAAGAGACCCAGTACTTC. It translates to CASSDSGTGQETQYF.

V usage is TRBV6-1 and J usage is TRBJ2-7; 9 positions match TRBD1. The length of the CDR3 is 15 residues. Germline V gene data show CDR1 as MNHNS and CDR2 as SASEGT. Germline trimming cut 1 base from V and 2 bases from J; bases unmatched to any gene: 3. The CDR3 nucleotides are TGTGCCAGCAGTGAAGGGGGACAGGGAACCTACGAGCAGTACTTC. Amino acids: CASSEGGQGTYEQYF.

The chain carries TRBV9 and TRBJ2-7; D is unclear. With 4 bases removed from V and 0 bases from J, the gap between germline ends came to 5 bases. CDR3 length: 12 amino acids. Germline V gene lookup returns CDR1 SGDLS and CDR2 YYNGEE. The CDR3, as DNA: TGTGCCAGCAGCCCGGACTCCTACGAGCAGTACTTC. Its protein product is CASSPDSYEQYF. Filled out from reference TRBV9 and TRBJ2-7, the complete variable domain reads DSGVTQTPKHLITATGQRVTLRCSPRSGDLSVYWYQQSLDQGLQFLIQYYNGEERAKGNILERFSAQQFPDLHSELNLSSLELGDSALYFCASSPDSYEQYFGPGTRLTVT.

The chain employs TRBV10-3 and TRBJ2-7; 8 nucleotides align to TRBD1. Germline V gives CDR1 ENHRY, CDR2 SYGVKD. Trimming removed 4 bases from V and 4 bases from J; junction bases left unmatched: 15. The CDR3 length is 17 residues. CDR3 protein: CAISGISGGGTGYEQYF. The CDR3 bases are TGTGCCATCAGTGGCATCTCAGGTGGCGGGACAGGTTACGAGCAGTACTTC.

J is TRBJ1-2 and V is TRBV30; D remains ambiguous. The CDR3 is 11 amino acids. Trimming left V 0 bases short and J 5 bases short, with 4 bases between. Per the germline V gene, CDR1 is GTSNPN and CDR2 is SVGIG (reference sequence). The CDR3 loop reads CAWSVGYGYTF. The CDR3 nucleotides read TGTGCCTGGAGTGTGGGGTATGGCTACACCTTC.

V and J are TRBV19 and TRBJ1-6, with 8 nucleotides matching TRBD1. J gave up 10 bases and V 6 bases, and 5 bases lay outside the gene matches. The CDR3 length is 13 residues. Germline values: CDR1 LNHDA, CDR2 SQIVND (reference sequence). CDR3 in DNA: TGTGCCAGTAGGGACAGGGCGAGATCACCCCTCCACTTT. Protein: CASRDRARSPLHF.

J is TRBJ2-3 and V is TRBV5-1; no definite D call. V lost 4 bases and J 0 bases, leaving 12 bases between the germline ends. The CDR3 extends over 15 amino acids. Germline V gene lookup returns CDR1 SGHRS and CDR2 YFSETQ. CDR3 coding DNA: TGCGCCAGCAGCGAGGACCCGTCTAGCACAGATACGCAGTATTTT. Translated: CASSEDPSSTDTQYF. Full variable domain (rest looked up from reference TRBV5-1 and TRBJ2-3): KAGVTQTPRYLIKTRGQQVTLSCSPISGHRSVSWYQQTPGQGLQFLFEYFSETQRNKGNFPGRFSGRQFSNSRSEMNVSTLELGDSALYLCASSEDPSSTDTQYFGPGTRLTVL.

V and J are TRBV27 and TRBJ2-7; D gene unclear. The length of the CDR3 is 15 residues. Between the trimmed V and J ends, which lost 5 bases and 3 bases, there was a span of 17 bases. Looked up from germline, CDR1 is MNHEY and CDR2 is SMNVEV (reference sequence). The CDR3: CASSPNPGPNYEQYF. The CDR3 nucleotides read TGTGCCAGCAGTCCCAATCCCGGGCCGAACTACGAGCAGTACTTC.

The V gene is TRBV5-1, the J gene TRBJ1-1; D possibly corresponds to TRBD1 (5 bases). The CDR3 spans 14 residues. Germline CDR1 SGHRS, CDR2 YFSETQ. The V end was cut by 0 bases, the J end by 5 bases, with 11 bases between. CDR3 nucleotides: TGCGCCAGCAGCTTGGTCCAGGGAGGGACTGAAGCTTTCTTT. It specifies CASSLVQGGTEAFF.

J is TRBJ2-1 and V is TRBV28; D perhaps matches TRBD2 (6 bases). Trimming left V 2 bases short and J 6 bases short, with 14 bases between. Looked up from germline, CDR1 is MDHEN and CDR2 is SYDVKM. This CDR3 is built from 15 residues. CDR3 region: CASSLGDSLFNEQFF. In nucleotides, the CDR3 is TGTGCCAGCAGTTTAGGGGACTCCCTTTTCAATGAGCAGTTCTTC.

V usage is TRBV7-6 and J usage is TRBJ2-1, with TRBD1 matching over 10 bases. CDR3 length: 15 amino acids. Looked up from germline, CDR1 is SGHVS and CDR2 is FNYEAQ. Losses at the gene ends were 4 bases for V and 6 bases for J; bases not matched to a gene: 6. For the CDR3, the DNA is TGTGCCAGCAGCTCTCCCGGGACAGGGGTCAATGAGCAGTTCTTC. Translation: CASSSPGTGVNEQFF.

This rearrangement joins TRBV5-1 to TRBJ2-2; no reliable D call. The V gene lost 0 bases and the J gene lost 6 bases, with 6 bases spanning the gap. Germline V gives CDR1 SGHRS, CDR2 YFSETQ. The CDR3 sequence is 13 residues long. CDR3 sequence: CASSLASAGELFF. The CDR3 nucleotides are TGCGCCAGCAGCTTGGCGTCTGCCGGGGAGCTGTTTTTT.

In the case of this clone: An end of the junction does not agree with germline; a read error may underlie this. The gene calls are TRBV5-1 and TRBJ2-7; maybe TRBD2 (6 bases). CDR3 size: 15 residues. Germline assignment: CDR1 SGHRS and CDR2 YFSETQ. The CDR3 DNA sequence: TGCGCCAACAGCTACCTACCCGGGAGCTCCTACGAGCAGTACTTC. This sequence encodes CANSYLPGSSYEQYF.

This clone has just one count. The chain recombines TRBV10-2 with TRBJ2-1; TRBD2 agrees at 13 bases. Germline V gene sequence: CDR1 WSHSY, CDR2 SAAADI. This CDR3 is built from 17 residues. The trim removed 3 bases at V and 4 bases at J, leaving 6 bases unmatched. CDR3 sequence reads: CASSDGRTSGGYNEQFF. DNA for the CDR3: TGCGCCAGCAGTGACGGGCGGACTAGCGGGGGATACAATGAGCAGTTCTTC.

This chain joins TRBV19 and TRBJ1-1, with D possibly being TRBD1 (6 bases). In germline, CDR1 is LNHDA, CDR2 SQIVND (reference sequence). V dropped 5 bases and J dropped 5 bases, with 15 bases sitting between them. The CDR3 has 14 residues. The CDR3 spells CASSPQGGRTEAFF. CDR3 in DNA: TGTGCCAGTAGTCCACAGGGCGGACGGACTGAAGCTTTCTTT.

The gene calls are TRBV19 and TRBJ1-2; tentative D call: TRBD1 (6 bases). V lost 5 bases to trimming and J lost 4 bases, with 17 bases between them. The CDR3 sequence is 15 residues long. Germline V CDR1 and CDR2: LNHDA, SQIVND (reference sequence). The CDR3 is CASSFLDRILYGYTF. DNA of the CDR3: TGTGCCAGTAGTTTCCTGGACAGAATCCTCTATGGCTACACCTTC. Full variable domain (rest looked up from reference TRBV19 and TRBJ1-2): DGGITQSPKYLFRKEGQNVTLSCEQNLNHDAMYWYRQDPGQGLRLIYYSQIVNDFQKGDIAEGYSVSREKKESFPLTVTSAQKNPTAFYLCASSFLDRILYGYTFGSGTRLTVV.

CDR3 sequence reads: CASSEKTGPHTYEQYF. In nucleotides, the CDR3 is TGTGCCAGCAGTGAGAAAACCGGGCCCCATACCTACGAGCAGTACTTC. The rearrangement uses TRBV28 and TRBJ2-7; D is unclear. Germline values: CDR1 MDHEN, CDR2 SYDVKM. The CDR3 extends over 16 amino acids. Trimming cost V 5 bases and J 2 bases, with 19 bases left between them.

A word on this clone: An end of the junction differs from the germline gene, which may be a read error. CDR3 DNA: TGTGCCAGCACCTTAACTAGTCCCGAGCAGTACTTC. It yields the protein CASTLTSPEQYF. The chain links TRBV7-9 to TRBJ2-7; possible D gene TRBD2, 5 bases. The germline gives CDR1 SEHNR, CDR2 FQNEAQ (reference sequence). This CDR3 is 12 amino acids long.

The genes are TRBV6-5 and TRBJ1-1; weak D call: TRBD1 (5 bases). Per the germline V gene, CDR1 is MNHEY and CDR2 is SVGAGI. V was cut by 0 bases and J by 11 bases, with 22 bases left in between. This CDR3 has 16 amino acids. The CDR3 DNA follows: TGTGCCAGCAGTTACTCGATCGAGGGAGGGACCCTTAACGCTTTCTTT. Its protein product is CASSYSIEGGTLNAFF.

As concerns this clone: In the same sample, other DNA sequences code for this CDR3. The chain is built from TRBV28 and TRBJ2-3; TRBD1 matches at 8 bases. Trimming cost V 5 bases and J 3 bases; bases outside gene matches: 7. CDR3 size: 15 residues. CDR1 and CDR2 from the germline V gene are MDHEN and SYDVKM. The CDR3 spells CASSRGDRSTDTQYF. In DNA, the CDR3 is TGTGCCAGCAGTCGAGGGGACAGGTCTACAGATACGCAGTATTTT.

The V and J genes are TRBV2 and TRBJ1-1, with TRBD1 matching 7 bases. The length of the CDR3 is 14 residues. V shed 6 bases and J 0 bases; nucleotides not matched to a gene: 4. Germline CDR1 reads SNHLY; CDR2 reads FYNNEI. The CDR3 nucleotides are TGTGCCAGCAGATCGGACAGGATGAACACTGAAGCTTTCTTT. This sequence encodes CASRSDRMNTEAFF.

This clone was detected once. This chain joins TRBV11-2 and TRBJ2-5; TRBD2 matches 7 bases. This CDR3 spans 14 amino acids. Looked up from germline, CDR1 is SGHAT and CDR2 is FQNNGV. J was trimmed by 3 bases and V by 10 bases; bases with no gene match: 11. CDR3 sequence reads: CATRKREEEETQYF. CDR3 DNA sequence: TGTGCCACCCGCAAACGGGAGGAGGAAGAGACCCAGTACTTC.

CDR3 amino acids: CASSPRPGAYEQYF. CDR3 in DNA: TGTGCCAGCAGTCCGAGGCCGGGCGCCTACGAGCAGTACTTC. The V gene is TRBV6-6, the J gene TRBJ2-7; no clear D gene. CDR1 and CDR2 from the germline V gene are MNHNY and SVGAGI (reference sequence). V gave up 5 bases and J gave up 2 bases, with 13 bases separating them. This CDR3 comprises 14 residues.

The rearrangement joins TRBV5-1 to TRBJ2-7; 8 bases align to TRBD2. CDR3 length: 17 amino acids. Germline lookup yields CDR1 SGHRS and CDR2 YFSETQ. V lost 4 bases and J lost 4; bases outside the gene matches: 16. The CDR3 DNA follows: TGCGCCAGCAGCAAGGATAGACTAGCGCGAACCCGTTACGAGCAGTACTTC. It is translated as CASSKDRLARTRYEQYF.